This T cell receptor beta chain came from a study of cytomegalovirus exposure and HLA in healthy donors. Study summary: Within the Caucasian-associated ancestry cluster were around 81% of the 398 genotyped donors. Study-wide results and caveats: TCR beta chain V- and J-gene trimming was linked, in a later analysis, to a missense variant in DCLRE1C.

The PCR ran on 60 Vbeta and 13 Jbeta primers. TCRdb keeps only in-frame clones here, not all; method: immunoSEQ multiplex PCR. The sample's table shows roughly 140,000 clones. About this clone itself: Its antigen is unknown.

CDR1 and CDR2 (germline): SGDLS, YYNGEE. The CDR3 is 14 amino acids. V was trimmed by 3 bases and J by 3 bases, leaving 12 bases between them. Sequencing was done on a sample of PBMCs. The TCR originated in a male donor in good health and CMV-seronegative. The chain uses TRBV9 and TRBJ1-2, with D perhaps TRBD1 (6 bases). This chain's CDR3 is CASSALPGDYGYTF. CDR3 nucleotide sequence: TGTGCCAGCAGCGCCCTCCCAGGGGACTATGGCTACACCTTC.